The 6 T cell receptor beta chains below were found in one sample sequenced in a study of T-cell memory formation after mild COVID-19. TCRdb itself ran the 5' RACE reads through MiXCR, one entry per CDR3 protein. The table has fewer than 450,000 distinct CDR3 sequences, roughly 20% seen once. The sample consisted of PBMCs or a T cell subset sorted from them (not recorded which). The receptors derive from an adult woman who had mild COVID-19 (a few samples of this study predate the infection). Cell type and time point are not known.

This clonotype was counted a few times. This chain connects TRBV7-2 to TRBJ2-7; possibly TRBD2 for D (5 bases). CDR3 length: 15 amino acids. Germline V gene data show CDR1 as SGHTA and CDR2 as FQGNSA. The V end lost 4 bases, the J end lost 1 base, and 14 bases lay between the germline ends. CDR3 sequence reads: CASSSSPVGSYEQYF. The CDR3 DNA sequence: TGTGCCAGCAGCTCTAGCCCAGTGGGATCCTACGAGCAGTACTTC.

The chain joins TRBV29-1 to TRBJ2-7; 8 nucleotides line up with TRBD1. V shed 1 base, J shed 0 bases, and the junction held 5 bases outside the gene matches. The CDR3 runs to 15 residues. In germline, CDR1 is SQVTM, CDR2 ANQGSEA. The CDR3 region is CSVEGTGLSSYEQYF. DNA of the CDR3: TGCAGCGTTGAAGGGACAGGGCTAAGCTCCTACGAGCAGTACTTC.

CDR3 nucleotide sequence: TGCGCCAGCAGCTTGGAGGTCGAGCAGTTCTTC. This codes for CASSLEVEQFF. The rearrangement links TRBV5-1 to TRBJ2-1; unclear D gene. The germline V and J ends were trimmed by 0 bases and 10 bases, with 5 bases remaining between them. The CDR3 runs 11 residues. Per germline, CDR1 SGHRS and CDR2 YFSETQ.

This clonotype was picked up many times. The chain joins TRBV9 to TRBJ2-2, with D perhaps TRBD1 (5 bases). Germline V CDR1 and CDR2: SGDLS, YYNGEE. The V end lost 3 bases, the J end lost 4 bases, and 13 bases lay between the germline ends. There are 15 residues in the CDR3. CDR3 residues: CASSALGVGTGELFF. CDR3 DNA: TGTGCCAGCAGCGCCTTAGGGGTCGGCACCGGGGAGCTGTTTTTT. Complete variable domain (other parts from reference TRBV9 and TRBJ2-2): DSGVTQTPKHLITATGQRVTLRCSPRSGDLSVYWYQQSLDQGLQFLIQYYNGEERAKGNILERFSAQQFPDLHSELNLSSLELGDSALYFCASSALGVGTGELFFGEGSRLTVL.

The chain employs TRBV24-1 and TRBJ1-1; D may be TRBD1 (6 bases). The V end lost 8 bases, the J end lost 5 bases, and 14 bases lay between the germline ends. Germline V CDR1 and CDR2: KGHDR, SFDVKD. The CDR3 spans 13 residues. In DNA, the CDR3 is TGTGCCACCAAGGCGACAGGTGGGACTGAAGCTTTCTTT. Residues: CATKATGGTEAFF.

The gene calls are TRBV27 and TRBJ2-7; 7 bases match TRBD2. CDR1 is MNHEY, CDR2 SMNVEV, per germline (reference sequence). The CDR3 is 14 amino acids. Germline trimming cut 5 bases from V and 2 bases from J; bases unmatched to any gene: 6. The CDR3: CASSKAGFPYEQYF. The DNA for the CDR3 is TGTGCCAGCAGTAAAGCGGGATTCCCCTACGAGCAGTACTTC.